This T cell receptor beta chain stems from a study of OX40 agonist ivuxolimab in advanced cancers. Sequencing was performed with immunoSEQ multiplex PCR; in TCRdb, only in-frame clones are kept and a portion is missing. The data show tens of thousands of clones, around 80% seen once. Per germline, CDR1 ENHRY and CDR2 SYGVKD. The CDR3 is 16 amino acids. V was trimmed by 8 bases and J by 5 bases, leaving 21 bases between them. The source material was CD4+ or CD8+ T cells sorted from blood, sampled in a trial of the OX40 agonist ivuxolimab. The rearrangement uses TRBV10-3 and TRBJ2-2; D might be TRBD1 or TRBD2, each matching 6 bases. The TCR originated in an adult with an advanced solid tumor such as melanoma, head and neck, liver or kidney cancer. CDR3 protein: CAIHADPQGRTGELFF. The CDR3 DNA follows: TGTGCCATCCACGCAGATCCCCAGGGGAGGACCGGGGAGCTGTTTTTT.